This paragraph reports one TCR beta chain. This record comes from a study of Ad26.COV2.S vaccination and SARS-CoV-2 variants. Here immunoSEQ multiplex PCR was the method, and the copy in TCRdb shows in-frame clones only, minus some. Counted here are roughly 390,000 clones, around nine tenths occurring once; the ten biggest clones make up roughly 3.5%. Sample treatment: some 20 received Ad26.COV2.S at low or high dose, single or two shots; 5 received placebo; per-sample allocation not given. The study sampled participants on day 63 after the first vaccine or placebo injection. V dropped 7 bases and J dropped 1 base, with 11 bases sitting between them. Germline CDR1 is SGHVS and CDR2 is FQNEAQ. This CDR3 region has 15 residues.

The rearrangement links TRBV7-8 to TRBJ2-6; tentatively, D is TRBD1 or TRBD2 (6 bases each). The TCR comes from a person between 18 and 59 years old who received the Ad26.COV2.S COVID-19 vaccine or a placebo. The sample consisted of peripheral blood, taken in a trial of Ad26.COV2.S vaccine versus placebo. This chain's CDR3 is CASTLGGSGANVLTF. CDR3 nucleotides: TGTGCCAGCACCCTAGGGGGGTCTGGGGCCAACGTCCTGACTTTC. Variable domain in full (rest from reference TRBV7-8 and TRBJ2-6): GAGVSQSPRYKVAKRGQDVALRCDPISGHVSLFWYQQALGQGPEFLTYFQNEAQLDKSGLPSDRFFAERPEGSVSTLKIQRTQQEDSAVYLCASTLGGSGANVLTFGAGSRLTVL.